Listed below are T cell receptor beta chains from one sample, sequenced in a study of blood T cell repertoires in COVID-19. Only in-frame clones appear in the TCRdb table, and some are missing; sequencing was by immunoSEQ multiplex PCR. The sample has more than 100,000 clones; 84% are singletons. Sequenced material: peripheral blood. The receptors derive from a man aged 55 to 70 with acute or convalescent COVID-19. CDR3s include the opening cysteine and the closing phenylalanine or tryptophan. Fields, in order: D gene, V gene, J gene, clone size, CDR3 protein, CDR3 DNA. D genes are given only for firm matches. Size values are once, few and many counts, or a class for expanded clones, and some rows have none.

NA,TRBV30,TRBJ1-5,NA,CAWTSSSNQPQHF,TGTGCCTGGACCTCAAGCAGCAATCAGCCCCAGCATTTT
TRBD1,TRBV10-2,TRBJ1-1,few,CASSVRSTTGVTEAFF,TGCGCCAGCAGTGTAAGATCAACTACAGGGGTCACTGAAGCTTTCTTT
NA,TRBV19,TRBJ1-2,NA,CASKWAYGYTF,TGTGCCAGTAAATGGGCTTATGGCTACACCTTC
NA,TRBV10-1,TRBJ1-3,NA,CASSEAASGNTIYF,TGCGCCAGCAGTGAAGCGGCCTCTGGAAACACCATATATTTT
NA,TRBV27,TRBJ2-3,NA,CASMVTGTTDTQYF,TGTGCCAGCATGGTAACGGGTACCACAGATACGCAGTATTTT
NA,TRBV18,TRBJ2-5,NA,CASSPRGKETQYF,TGTGCCAGCTCACCAAGGGGGAAAGAGACCCAGTACTTC
NA,TRBV7-8,TRBJ2-1,NA,CASSQRESFYNEQFF,TGTGCCAGCAGCCAAAGGGAGTCTTTCTACAATGAGCAGTTCTTC
TRBD2,TRBV7-2,TRBJ2-2,NA,CASSLKPAGFTNTGELFF,TGTGCCAGCAGCTTAAAACCAGCGGGGTTTACGAACACCGGGGAGCTGTTTTTT
NA,TRBV20-1,TRBJ1-3,NA,CSASPELSSGNTIYF,TGCAGTGCTAGTCCAGAACTAAGCTCTGGAAACACCATATATTTT
TRBD1,TRBV6-5,TRBJ1-4,NA,CASSYTDRGNEKLFF,TGTGCCAGCAGTTACACGGACAGGGGTAATGAAAAACTGTTTTTT
TRBD2,TRBV5-1,TRBJ2-7,NA,CASSLASASGVSYEQYF,TGCGCCAGCAGCTTGGCCTCTGCTAGCGGGGTCTCCTACGAGCAGTACTTC
NA,TRBV4-1,TRBJ1-2,NA,CASSEQLVAGGGYTF,TGCGCCAGCAGCGAACAACTCGTGGCGGGAGGTGGCTACACCTTC
TRBD2,TRBV5-1,TRBJ2-3,NA,CASSYGLAGGLNTQYF,TGCGCCAGCAGCTATGGACTAGCGGGAGGGCTTAATACGCAGTATTTT
NA,TRBV11-2,TRBJ2-2,NA,CASSFGGVGTGELFF,TGTGCCAGCAGTTTCGGAGGGGTCGGGACCGGGGAGCTGTTTTTT
NA,TRBV2,TRBJ1-6,NA,CASSEAENSPLHF,TGTGCCAGCAGTGAAGCTGAGAATTCACCCCTCCACTTT
TRBD1,TRBV2,TRBJ1-5,NA,CASSESTGGNQPQHF,TGTGCCAGCAGTGAATCGACAGGGGGCAATCAGCCCCAGCATTTT
TRBD2,TRBV19,TRBJ2-2,NA,CASSTLAGGIKRTGELFF,TGTGCCAGTAGTACCCTAGCGGGGGGGATAAAGCGAACCGGGGAGCTGTTTTTT
NA,TRBV9,TRBJ2-7,NA,CASSKSDITYEQYF,TGTGCCAGCAGCAAATCGGACATTACCTACGAGCAGTACTTC
NA,TRBV6-6,TRBJ2-5,NA,CASSYDYGGTQYF,TGTGCCAGCAGTTACGACTACGGGGGGACCCAGTACTTC
NA,TRBV2,TRBJ1-6,NA,CASSPDSNSPLHF,TGTGCCAGCAGCCCAGACAGTAATTCACCCCTCCACTTT
NA,TRBV5-6,TRBJ1-1,NA,CASSLFGGYTEAFF,TGTGCCAGCAGCTTGTTCGGAGGCTACACTGAAGCTTTCTTT
TRBD1,TRBV7-2,TRBJ1-5,NA,CASSLTRTGRGNQPQHF,TGTGCCAGCAGCTTAACGAGGACAGGGAGAGGTAATCAGCCCCAGCATTTT
TRBD1,TRBV24-1,TRBJ1-1,NA,CATSDGQGTEAFF,TGTGCCACCAGTGATGGACAGGGAACTGAAGCTTTCTTT
NA,TRBV6-5,TRBJ2-2,NA,CASTPAAGGYGELFF,TGTGCCAGCACCCCCGCGGCAGGGGGGTACGGGGAGCTGTTTTTT
TRBD1,TRBV19,TRBJ1-4,NA,CASSTLRTGKEEKLFF,TGTGCCAGTAGTACCCTCCGGACAGGGAAGGAAGAAAAACTGTTTTTT
NA,TRBV3-1/TRBV3-2,TRBJ2-2,NA,CASSPTGAGNTGELFF,TGTGCCAGCAGCCCCACAGGGGCGGGAAACACCGGGGAGCTGTTTTTT
NA,TRBV3-1/TRBV3-2,TRBJ1-3,NA,CASSQDSGGPHGNTIYF,TGTGCCAGCAGCCAAGATTCGGGAGGCCCTCACGGAAACACCATATATTTT
NA,TRBV2,TRBJ2-2,once,CASRAGDTTGELFF,TGTGCCAGCCGGGCAGGGGACACCACCGGGGAGCTGTTTTTT
TRBD1,TRBV5-1,TRBJ1-4,NA,CASSLEAGGREKLFF,TGCGCCAGCAGCTTGGAGGCAGGGGGCCGGGAAAAACTGTTTTTT
NA,TRBV18,TRBJ2-5,NA,CASSTGQETQYF,TGTGCCAGCTCGACAGGACAAGAGACCCAGTACTTC
NA,TRBV6-2/TRBV6-3,TRBJ2-3,NA,CASSYIGSDTQYF,TGTGCCAGCAGTTACATCGGGTCAGATACGCAGTATTTT
TRBD1,TRBV4-2,TRBJ1-1,NA,CASSSPGQGTMNTEAFF,TGTGCCAGCAGCTCTCCGGGACAGGGAACCATGAACACTGAAGCTTTCTTT
TRBD2,TRBV6-4,TRBJ2-2,NA,CASSRLAGTNTGELFF,TGTGCCAGCAGTAGACTAGCGGGCACGAACACCGGGGAGCTGTTTTTT
TRBD1,TRBV11-3,TRBJ2-2,NA,CASSPFPGQHNTGELFF,TGTGCCAGCAGCCCATTTCCGGGACAGCATAACACCGGGGAGCTGTTTTTT
NA,TRBV29-1,TRBJ1-3,NA,CSVRGGNTIYF,TGCAGCGTTCGGGGGGGAAACACCATATATTTT
NA,TRBV19,TRBJ1-5,NA,CASSIQSNQPQHF,TGTGCCAGTAGTATCCAGAGCAATCAGCCCCAGCATTTT
NA,TRBV12-1,TRBJ1-2,once,CASSSLGHRALYGYTF,TGTGCCAGCAGCTCTTTGGGGCACAGGGCCCTCTATGGCTACACCTTC
TRBD2,TRBV30,TRBJ2-7,NA,CAWSTGLAGYEQYF,TGTGCCTGGAGTACGGGGCTAGCGGGATACGAGCAGTACTTC
TRBD2,TRBV7-3,TRBJ2-3,few,CASSRAGGSIDTQYF,TGTGCCAGCAGCCGAGCGGGGGGCAGTATAGATACGCAGTATTTT
TRBD2,TRBV5-5,TRBJ2-2,NA,CASSDLVSGRYTGELFF,TGTGCCAGCAGCGACCTTGTTAGCGGGAGGTACACCGGGGAGCTGTTTTTT
NA,TRBV12-3/TRBV12-4,TRBJ2-7,NA,CASSKTTYSEQYF,TGTGCCAGCAGTAAGACAACTTACTCCGAGCAGTACTTC